What follows describes a single T cell receptor beta chain. Methods used by the authors: Estimation of nucleated cell counts was performed using reference gene primer amplification. The assay was immunoSEQ multiplex PCR, and TCRdb's table has in-frame clones only and misses some. Clone size and the V and J calls come from that table; the DNA yielded D and trimming. The table includes 95,000 to 150,000 clones, about four fifths detected once. This sample is drawn from a study of blood T cell repertoires in COVID-19. Study background: In each case, the material was cDNA or gDNA derived from T cells, B-cell-depleted T cells, or PBMCs.

The CDR3 has 20 amino acids. V was shortened by 1 base and J by 3 bases, with 28 bases between the two germline ends. Germline V gives CDR1 LNHDA, CDR2 SQIVND (reference sequence). The sample taken for sequencing was peripheral blood. The chain joins TRBV19 to TRBJ2-7, with D hard to call. This clonotype was sampled from a man in his sixties with active or convalescent COVID-19. CDR3 residues: CASSIGLQPIHPPKIYEQYF. DNA for the CDR3: TGTGCCAGTAGTATAGGATTACAGCCTATCCATCCTCCCAAGATCTACGAGCAGTACTTC. The whole variable domain, remainder taken from reference TRBV19 and TRBJ2-7, is DGGITQSPKYLFRKEGQNVTLSCEQNLNHDAMYWYRQDPGQGLRLIYYSQIVNDFQKGDIAEGYSVSREKKESFPLTVTSAQKNPTAFYLCASSIGLQPIHPPKIYEQYFGPGTRLTVT.